This TCR beta chain was documented in a study of blood T cell repertoires in COVID-19. The data were produced by immunoSEQ multiplex PCR, yet TCRdb's version contains in-frame clones alone and is incomplete. The data contain around 200,000 clones, about 82% of them singletons. Participants spanned ages about 18 to 100 years and resided in fewer than 30 US areas. CDR1 is MDHEN, CDR2 SYDVKM, per germline. The CDR3 totals 15 residues. V was shortened by 5 bases and J by 8 bases, with 19 bases between the two germline ends. The V gene is TRBV28, the J gene TRBJ2-1; D is possibly TRBD2 (6 bases). The sequence was obtained from a man aged 40-50 years with acute COVID-19. Sequenced sample: PBMCs or T cells enriched from blood (not recorded which). CDR3 DNA sequence: TGTGCCAGCAGTCCGTCTATGGGAGGTGGCGATGAGCAGTTCTTC. Translation: CASSPSMGGGDEQFF.